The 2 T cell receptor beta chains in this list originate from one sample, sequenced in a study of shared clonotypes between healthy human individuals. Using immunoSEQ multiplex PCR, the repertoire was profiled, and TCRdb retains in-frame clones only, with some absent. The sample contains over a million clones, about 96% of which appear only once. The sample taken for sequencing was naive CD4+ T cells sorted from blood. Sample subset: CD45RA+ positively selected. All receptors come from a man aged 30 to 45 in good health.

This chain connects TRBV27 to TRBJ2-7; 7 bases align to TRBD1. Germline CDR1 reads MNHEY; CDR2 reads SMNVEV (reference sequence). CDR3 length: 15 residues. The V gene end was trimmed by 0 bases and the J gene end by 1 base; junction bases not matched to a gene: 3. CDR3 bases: TGTGCCAGCAGTTTATCAGAGACAGGGTCCTACGAGCAGTACTTC. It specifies CASSLSETGSYEQYF.

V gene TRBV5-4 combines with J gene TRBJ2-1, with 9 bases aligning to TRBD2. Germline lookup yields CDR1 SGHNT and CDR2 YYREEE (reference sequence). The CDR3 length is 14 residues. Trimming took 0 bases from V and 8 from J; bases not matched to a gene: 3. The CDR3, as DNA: TGTGCCAGCAGCTTGGAGGGACTAGCCTATGAGCAGTTCTTC. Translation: CASSLEGLAYEQFF.